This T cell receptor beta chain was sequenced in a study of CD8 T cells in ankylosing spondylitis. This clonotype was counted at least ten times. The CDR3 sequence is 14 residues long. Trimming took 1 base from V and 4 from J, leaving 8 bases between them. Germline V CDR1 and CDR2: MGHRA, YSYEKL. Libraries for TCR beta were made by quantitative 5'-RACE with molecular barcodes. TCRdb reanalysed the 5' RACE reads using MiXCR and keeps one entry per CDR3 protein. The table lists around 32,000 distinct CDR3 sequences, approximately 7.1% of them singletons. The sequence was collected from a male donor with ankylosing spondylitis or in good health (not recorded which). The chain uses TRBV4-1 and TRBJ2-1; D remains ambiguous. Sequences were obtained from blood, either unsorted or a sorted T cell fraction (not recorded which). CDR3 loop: CASSQAREYNEQFF. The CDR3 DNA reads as TGCGCCAGCAGCCAAGCCCGAGAATACAATGAGCAGTTCTTC.